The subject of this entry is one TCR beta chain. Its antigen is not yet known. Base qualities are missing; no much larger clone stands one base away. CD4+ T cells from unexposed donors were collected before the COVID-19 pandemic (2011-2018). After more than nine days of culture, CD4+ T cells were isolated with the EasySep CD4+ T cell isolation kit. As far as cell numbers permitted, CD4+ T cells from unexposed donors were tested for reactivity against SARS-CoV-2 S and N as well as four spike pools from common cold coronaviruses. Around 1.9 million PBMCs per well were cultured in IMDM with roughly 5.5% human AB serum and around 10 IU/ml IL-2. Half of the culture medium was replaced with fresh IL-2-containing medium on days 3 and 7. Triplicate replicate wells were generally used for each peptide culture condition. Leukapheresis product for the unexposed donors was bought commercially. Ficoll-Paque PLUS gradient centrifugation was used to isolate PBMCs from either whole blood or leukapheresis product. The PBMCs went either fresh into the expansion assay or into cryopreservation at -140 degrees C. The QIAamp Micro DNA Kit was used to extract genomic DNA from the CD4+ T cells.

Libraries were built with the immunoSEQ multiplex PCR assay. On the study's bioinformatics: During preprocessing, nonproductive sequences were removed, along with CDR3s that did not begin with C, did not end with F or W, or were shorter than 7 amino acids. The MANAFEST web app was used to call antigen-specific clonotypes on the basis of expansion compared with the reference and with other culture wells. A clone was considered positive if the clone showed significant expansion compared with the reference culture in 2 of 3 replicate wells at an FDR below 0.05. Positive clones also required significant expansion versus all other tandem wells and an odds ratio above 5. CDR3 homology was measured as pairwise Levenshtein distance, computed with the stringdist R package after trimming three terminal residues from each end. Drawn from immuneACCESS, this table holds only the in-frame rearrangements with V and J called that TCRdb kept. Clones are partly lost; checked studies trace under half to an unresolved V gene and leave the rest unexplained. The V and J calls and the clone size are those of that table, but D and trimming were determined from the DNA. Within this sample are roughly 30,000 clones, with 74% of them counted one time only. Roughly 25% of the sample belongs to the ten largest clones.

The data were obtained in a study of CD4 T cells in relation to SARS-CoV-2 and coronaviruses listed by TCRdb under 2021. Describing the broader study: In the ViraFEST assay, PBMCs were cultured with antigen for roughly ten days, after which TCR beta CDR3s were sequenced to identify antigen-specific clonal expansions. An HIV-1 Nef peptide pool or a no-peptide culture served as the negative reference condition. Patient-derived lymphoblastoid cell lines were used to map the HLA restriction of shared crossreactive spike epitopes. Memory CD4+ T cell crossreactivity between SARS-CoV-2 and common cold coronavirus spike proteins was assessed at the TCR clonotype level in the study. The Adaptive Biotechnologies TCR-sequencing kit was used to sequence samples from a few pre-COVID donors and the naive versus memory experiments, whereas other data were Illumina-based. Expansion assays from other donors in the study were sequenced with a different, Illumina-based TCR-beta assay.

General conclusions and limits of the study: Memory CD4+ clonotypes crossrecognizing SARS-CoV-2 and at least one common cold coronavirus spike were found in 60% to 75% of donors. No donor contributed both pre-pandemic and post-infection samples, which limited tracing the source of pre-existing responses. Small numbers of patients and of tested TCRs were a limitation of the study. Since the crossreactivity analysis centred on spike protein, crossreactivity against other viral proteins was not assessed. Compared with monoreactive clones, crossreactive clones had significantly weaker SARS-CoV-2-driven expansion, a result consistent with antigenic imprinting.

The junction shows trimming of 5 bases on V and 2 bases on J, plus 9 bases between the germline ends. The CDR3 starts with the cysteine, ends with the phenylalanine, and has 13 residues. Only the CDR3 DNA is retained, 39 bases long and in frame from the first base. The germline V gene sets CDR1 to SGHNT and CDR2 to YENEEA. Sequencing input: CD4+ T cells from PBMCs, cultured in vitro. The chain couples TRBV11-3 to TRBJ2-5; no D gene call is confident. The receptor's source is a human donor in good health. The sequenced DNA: TGTGCCAGCAGCCCCCCTAATCAAGAGACCCAGTACTTC. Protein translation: CASSPPNQETQYF.